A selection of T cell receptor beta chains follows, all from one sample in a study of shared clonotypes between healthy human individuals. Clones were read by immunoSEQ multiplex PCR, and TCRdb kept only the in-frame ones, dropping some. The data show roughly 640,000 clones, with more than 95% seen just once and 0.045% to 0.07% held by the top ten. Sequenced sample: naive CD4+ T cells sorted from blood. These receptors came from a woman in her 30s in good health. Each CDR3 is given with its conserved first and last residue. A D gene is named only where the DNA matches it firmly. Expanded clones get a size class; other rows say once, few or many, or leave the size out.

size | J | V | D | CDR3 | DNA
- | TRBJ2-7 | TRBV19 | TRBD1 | CASSVGTDTYEQYF | TGTGCCAGTAGTGTGGGGACAGATACCTACGAGCAGTACTTC
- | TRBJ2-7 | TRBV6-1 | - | CASSEWYEQYF | TGTGCCAGCAGTGAATGGTACGAGCAGTACTTC
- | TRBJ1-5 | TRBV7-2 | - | CASSQRTNSNQPQHF | TGTGCCAGCAGTCAACGGACTAATAGCAATCAGCCCCAGCATTTT
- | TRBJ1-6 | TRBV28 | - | CASSFAGSPLHF | TGTGCCAGCAGTTTTGCAGGATCACCCCTCCACTTT
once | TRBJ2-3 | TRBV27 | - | CASSFLGGADTQYF | TGTGCCAGCAGTTTCCTCGGGGGAGCAGATACGCAGTATTTT
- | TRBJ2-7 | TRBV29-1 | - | CSVGHNSYEQYF | TGCAGCGTTGGACATAATAGCTACGAGCAGTACTTC
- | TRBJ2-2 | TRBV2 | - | CASRLAASGELFF | TGTGCCAGCAGACTAGCAGCCTCCGGGGAGCTGTTTTTT
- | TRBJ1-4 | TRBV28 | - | CASSRQRLYEKLFF | TGTGCCAGCAGTCGACAGAGGTTATATGAAAAACTGTTTTTT
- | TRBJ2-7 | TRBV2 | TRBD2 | CASSEARLAGADNYEQYF | TGTGCCAGCAGTGAAGCGAGGCTAGCGGGAGCCGACAACTACGAGCAGTACTTC
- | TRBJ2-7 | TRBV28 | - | CASSLVQGPNHEQYF | TGTGCCAGCAGTTTAGTCCAGGGCCCCAACCACGAGCAGTACTTC
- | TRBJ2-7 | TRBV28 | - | CASSLTGPPYEQYF | TGTGCCAGCAGTTTGACGGGCCCGCCCTACGAGCAGTACTTC
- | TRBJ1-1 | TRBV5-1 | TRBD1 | CASSEIQGASTEAFF | TGCGCCAGCAGCGAAATACAGGGGGCTAGCACTGAAGCTTTCTTT
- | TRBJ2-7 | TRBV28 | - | CASSLEGIGEQYF | TGTGCCAGCAGTTTAGAGGGAATAGGCGAGCAGTACTTC
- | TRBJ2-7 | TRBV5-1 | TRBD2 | CASSFTSDSYEQYF | TGCGCCAGCAGCTTCACTAGCGACTCCTACGAGCAGTACTTC
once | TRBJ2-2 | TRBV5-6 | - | CASSSSWGVNTGELFF | TGTGCCAGCAGCTCCTCTTGGGGAGTAAACACCGGGGAGCTGTTTTTT
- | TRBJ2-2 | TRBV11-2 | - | CASSLGVGPGELFF | TGTGCCAGCAGCTTAGGGGTCGGTCCCGGGGAGCTGTTTTTT
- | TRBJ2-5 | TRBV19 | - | CASSSVRETQYF | TGTGCCAGTAGTAGTGTGAGGGAGACCCAGTACTTC
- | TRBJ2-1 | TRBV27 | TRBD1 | CASTPDRGRWNEQFF | TGTGCCAGCACTCCTGACAGGGGGCGATGGAATGAGCAGTTCTTC
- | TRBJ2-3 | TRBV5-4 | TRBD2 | CASSPAGSSGRRSTQYF | TGTGCCAGCAGCCCCGCGGGTAGTAGCGGGAGGAGGAGTACGCAGTATTTT
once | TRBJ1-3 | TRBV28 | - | CASRKQGSGNTIYF | TGTGCCAGCAGGAAACAGGGTTCTGGAAACACCATATATTTT
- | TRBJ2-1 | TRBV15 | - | CATSARGNYNEQFF | TGTGCCACCAGTGCGCGCGGCAACTACAATGAGCAGTTCTTC
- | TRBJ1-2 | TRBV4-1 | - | CASSHWLAAYYGYTF | TGCGCCAGCAGCCATTGGCTGGCAGCTTACTATGGCTACACCTTC
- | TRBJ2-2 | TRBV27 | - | CASKRAGGTGELFF | TGTGCCAGCAAAAGGGCTGGGGGGACCGGGGAGCTGTTTTTT
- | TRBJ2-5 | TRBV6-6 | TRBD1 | CASSYSGQGSGETQYF | TGTGCCAGCAGTTACTCGGGACAGGGGTCGGGGGAGACCCAGTACTTC
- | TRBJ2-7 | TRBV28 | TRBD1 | CASSPHRDRDYEQYF | TGTGCCAGCAGTCCGCATCGGGACAGGGACTACGAGCAGTACTTC
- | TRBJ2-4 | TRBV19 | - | CASSATRIAKNIQYF | TGTGCCAGTAGTGCTACCAGAATAGCCAAAAACATTCAGTACTTC
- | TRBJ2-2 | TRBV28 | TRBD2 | CASKGLAGGPPYTGELFF | TGTGCCAGCAAAGGACTAGCGGGAGGTCCCCCATACACCGGGGAGCTGTTTTTT
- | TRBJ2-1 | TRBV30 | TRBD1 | CAWSEGQGALNEQFF | TGTGCCTGGAGTGAAGGGCAGGGGGCTTTGAATGAGCAGTTCTTC
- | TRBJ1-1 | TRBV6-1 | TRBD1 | CASSRDSEAFF | TGTGCCAGCAGCCGGGACAGCGAAGCTTTCTTT
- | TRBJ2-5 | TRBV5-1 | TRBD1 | CASSFGAQGETQYF | TGCGCCAGCAGCTTTGGTGCACAGGGGGAGACCCAGTACTTC
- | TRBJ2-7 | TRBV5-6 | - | CASSPGISYEQYF | TGTGCCAGCAGCCCGGGGATCTCCTACGAGCAGTACTTC
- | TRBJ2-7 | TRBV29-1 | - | CSVDIDYEQYF | TGCAGCGTGGACATAGACTACGAGCAGTACTTC
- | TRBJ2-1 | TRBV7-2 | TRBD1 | CASSYRQGSYNEQFF | TGTGCCAGCAGCTACCGACAGGGTTCCTACAATGAGCAGTTCTTC
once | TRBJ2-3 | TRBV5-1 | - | CASRRQDYTDTQYF | TGCGCCAGCAGAAGACAGGACTACACAGATACGCAGTATTTT
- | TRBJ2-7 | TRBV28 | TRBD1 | CATEPGQGDEQYF | TGTGCCACGGAGCCGGGACAGGGGGACGAGCAGTACTTC
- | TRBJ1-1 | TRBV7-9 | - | CASSVQGFNTEAFF | TGTGCCAGCAGCGTACAGGGTTTTAACACTGAAGCTTTCTTT